This entry lists 8 T cell receptor beta chains sequenced from one sample in a study of blood T cell repertoires in COVID-19. TCRdb's table, derived via immunoSEQ multiplex PCR, lists solely in-frame clones and lacks some. The table lists about 160,000 clones, approximately 90% of them singletons. The sequenced material came from peripheral blood. Receptors originate from a woman aged 70-85 years with COVID-19, enrolled during active disease.

V is TRBV4-1 and J is TRBJ2-5; 7 nucleotides match TRBD1. The germline CDR1 and CDR2 sequences are MGHRA and YSYEKL. CDR3 size: 16 residues. With 1 base clipped from V and 4 bases from J, the junction kept 9 bases outside the gene matches. The CDR3 spells CASSQAGTAVGETQYF. CDR3 coding DNA: TGCGCCAGCAGCCAAGCGGGGACAGCGGTGGGAGAGACCCAGTACTTC.

The chain combines TRBV4-1 with TRBJ1-2; weak D call: TRBD1 (5 bases). Germline-derived CDR1 and CDR2 are MGHRA and YSYEKL. The CDR3 consists of 18 residues. Between the trimmed V and J ends, which lost 4 bases and 2 bases, there was a span of 23 bases. DNA for the CDR3: TGCGCCAGCAGCCTATACGCAAGCCCGGGACTGCTGAACTATGGCTACACCTTC. This translates into CASSLYASPGLLNYGYTF.

This chain joins TRBV5-1 and TRBJ1-4, with D possibly matching TRBD1 (6 bases). The germline V gene has CDR1 SGHRS and CDR2 YFSETQ. The ends were cut back, 4 bases at V and 4 bases at J, with 17 bases in the middle. This CDR3 is built from 16 residues. CDR3 sequence: CASSPKGHRDNEKLFF. Here the CDR3 DNA reads TGCGCCAGCAGCCCTAAGGGACATCGGGATAATGAAAAACTGTTTTTT.

This clone occurred a few times. The gene calls are TRBV25-1 and TRBJ1-2; D possibly corresponds to TRBD1 (6 bases). The V end lost 1 base, the J end lost 8 bases, and 11 bases lay between the germline ends. The CDR3 consists of 13 residues. CDR1 MGHDK and CDR2 SYGVNS come from the germline V gene. The CDR3 nucleotides read TGTGCCAGCAGTGAATCACAGGGCCGCGGCTACACCTTC. This translates into CASSESQGRGYTF.

CDR3 residues: CASSIPGRGSTEAFF. DNA for the CDR3: TGTGCCAGTAGCATCCCTGGGCGGGGAAGCACTGAAGCTTTCTTT. J is TRBJ1-1 and V is TRBV19; D call uncertain. Germline CDR1 is LNHDA and CDR2 is SQIVND (reference sequence). The CDR3 length is 15 residues. With 6 bases removed from V and 4 bases from J, the gap between germline ends came to 18 bases.

This chain links TRBV4-1 with TRBJ2-1; perhaps TRBD2 as D (6 bases). CDR3 length: 15 amino acids. The germline V and J ends were trimmed by 1 base and 3 bases, with 10 bases remaining between them. CDR1 and CDR2 from the germline V gene are MGHRA and YSYEKL. The CDR3 here is CASSQVVTSYNEQFF. The CDR3 DNA sequence: TGCGCCAGCAGCCAAGTCGTGACTAGCTACAATGAGCAGTTCTTC.

The J gene is TRBJ1-4, the V gene TRBV28, with 10 positions matching TRBD1. CDR3 length equals 14 residues. Trimming took 7 bases from V and 7 from J; bases not matched to a gene: 6. Germline assignment: CDR1 MDHEN and CDR2 SYDVKM. This chain's CDR3 is CASTLDRGREKLFF. As DNA, the CDR3 is TGTGCCAGCACCTTAGACAGGGGGCGTGAAAAACTGTTTTTT. The entire variable domain, with the rest obtained from reference TRBV28 and TRBJ1-4, is as follows: DVKVTQSSRYLVKRTGEKVFLECVQDMDHENMFWYRQDPGLGLRLIYFSYDVKMKEKGDIPEGYSVSREKKERFSLILESASTNQTSMYLCASTLDRGREKLFFGSGTQLSVL.

This rearrangement joins TRBV20-1 to TRBJ2-3, with D unresolved. Germline V gene sequence: CDR1 DFQATT, CDR2 SNEGSKA (reference sequence). The CDR3 loop spans 12 amino acids. Deletions cut 3 bases from V and 4 bases from J, with 8 bases between. CDR3 loop: CSASSGSDTQYF. CDR3 nucleotides: TGCAGTGCTAGTTCCGGGTCAGATACGCAGTATTTT.